Listed here are 3 T cell receptor beta chains from one sample, sequenced in a study of cytomegalovirus exposure and HLA in healthy donors. The PCR contained 60 Vbeta and 13 Jbeta primers. TCRdb's copy holds only in-frame clones and misses some; the assay was immunoSEQ multiplex PCR. The repertoire includes around 95,000 clones, 82% of them detected once, and around 3.7% sits in the top ten. Sample: PBMCs. Receptors originate from a man in his thirties or forties in good health and CMV-seropositive.

The chain links TRBV28 to TRBJ2-3, with 13 bases lining up with TRBD2. V shed 2 bases and J 4 bases; nucleotides not matched to a gene: 6. Germline CDR1 MDHEN, CDR2 SYDVKM. This CDR3 region has 17 residues. The CDR3 DNA is TGTGCCAGCAGTTTAAGCCCCGGACTAGCGGGGGCAGATACGCAGTATTTT. It encodes CASSLSPGLAGADTQYF.

The chain is built from TRBV5-4 and TRBJ1-3; 7 bases are a match to TRBD1. This CDR3 is built from 14 residues. CDR1 is SGHNT, CDR2 YYREEE, per germline (reference sequence). V trimming: 4 bases; J trimming: 7 bases; junction bases outside the gene matches: 8. CDR3 protein: CASSPGQESNTIYF. CDR3 in DNA: TGTGCCAGCAGCCCCGGACAGGAGAGTAACACCATATATTTT. The full variable domain, in which reference TRBV5-4 and TRBJ1-3 provide the parts outside the CDR3, is ETGVTQSPTHLIKTRGQQVTLRCSSQSGHNTVSWYQQALGQGPQFIFQYYREEENGRGNFPPRFSGLQFPNYSSELNVNALELDDSALYLCASSPGQESNTIYFGEGSWLTVV.

This chain joins TRBV2 and TRBJ2-2; 11 nucleotides line up with TRBD2. Germline V gene lookup returns CDR1 SNHLY and CDR2 FYNNEI. The CDR3 totals 18 residues. Trimming took 5 bases from V and 2 from J; bases not matched to a gene: 10. CDR3 sequence: CASSYTTSGIINTGELFF. The CDR3 nucleotides are TGTGCCAGCAGTTACACGACTAGCGGGATTATAAACACCGGGGAGCTGTTTTTT.